The 15 T cell receptor beta chains below were found in one sample sequenced in a study of long-term antiretroviral therapy in people with HIV. Survey-level immunoSEQ v3.0 assays were run. The protocol was immunoSEQ multiplex PCR, while the TCRdb copy is restricted to in-frame clones and leaves out a portion. The sample includes some 35,000 clones, nearly 95% of them seen just once. Sequenced material: unsorted PBMCs, taken approximately 5 years after starting antiretroviral therapy. The receptors originated from a woman aged 45-60 years with HIV.

The chain uses TRBV4-3 and TRBJ1-6, with D possibly TRBD1 on 6 matching bases. CDR1 is LGHNA and CDR2 is YSLEER in the germline V gene. The CDR3 is 15 amino acids. Trimming shortened V by 2 bases and J by 10 bases, and 15 bases separated the two germline ends. CDR3 nucleotide sequence: TGCGCCAGCAGCCAAACAACCAGGGGCGCCTCACCCCTCCACTTT. This codes for CASSQTTRGASPLHF.

The chain couples TRBV6-5 to TRBJ1-2, with 10 bases aligning to TRBD1. CDR3 length equals 13 residues. CDR1 is MNHEY and CDR2 is SVGAGI in the germline V gene. J lost 6 bases, V lost 6 bases, and 4 bases had no gene match. CDR3 loop: CASRAGTGDGYTF. DNA of the CDR3: TGTGCCAGCAGGGCCGGGACAGGGGATGGCTACACCTTC.

This clone was counted a single time. This chain uses TRBV9 with TRBJ2-7; the D gene is possibly TRBD1 (5 bases). V lost 4 bases to trimming and J lost 3 bases, with 14 bases between them. Germline loops: CDR1 SGDLS, CDR2 YYNGEE. The CDR3 is made up of 14 amino acids. The CDR3 reads CASSPGSRVYEQYF. CDR3 coding DNA: TGTGCCAGCAGCCCGGGTAGCAGGGTCTACGAGCAGTACTTC.

V is TRBV27 and J is TRBJ2-5; tentatively, D is TRBD2 (5 bases). This CDR3 has 13 amino acids. Germline values: CDR1 MNHEY, CDR2 SMNVEV (reference sequence). The V end was cut by 3 bases, the J end by 2 bases, with 7 bases between. CDR3 amino acids: CASSFSGQETQYF. Written as DNA, the CDR3 is TGTGCCAGCAGTTTTTCGGGGCAAGAGACCCAGTACTTC.

The chain couples TRBV5-4 to TRBJ1-1, with a weak D call TRBD1 (5 bases). Per the germline V gene, CDR1 is SGHNT and CDR2 is YYREEE (reference sequence). Trimming pared 1 base from V and 7 bases from J, leaving 14 bases between. The CDR3 covers 14 residues. The CDR3 coding sequence is TGTGCCAGCAGCTTGTGGGGACGGCAAAGTGAAGCTTTCTTT. Its protein is CASSLWGRQSEAFF.

The chain recombines TRBV11-2 with TRBJ2-7; either TRBD1 or TRBD2 may fit D (5 bases each). This CDR3 is built from 14 residues. Trimming cost V 3 bases and J 6 bases, with 15 bases left between them. Germline V gives CDR1 SGHAT, CDR2 FQNNGV. DNA for the CDR3: TGTGCCAGCAGCTTCGGGGCAGGGAGACGCGAGCAGTACTTC. Its translation: CASSFGAGRREQYF.

The chain couples TRBV7-9 to TRBJ1-1, with D hard to call. This CDR3 region has 15 residues. Germline CDR1 is SEHNR and CDR2 is FQNEAQ (reference sequence). V shed 3 bases and J shed 3 bases, with 14 bases lying between them. The chain's CDR3 is CASSFREKRDTEAFF. The CDR3 DNA sequence: TGTGCCAGCAGCTTCCGGGAAAAACGGGACACTGAAGCTTTCTTT. Drawing the rest from reference TRBV7-9 and TRBJ1-1, the complete variable domain is DTGVSQNPRHKITKRGQNVTFRCDPISEHNRLYWYRQTLGQGPEFLTYFQNEAQLEKSRLLSDRFSAERPKGSFSTLEIQRTEQGDSAMYLCASSFREKRDTEAFFGQGTRLTVV.

This clone occurred once. The V and J genes are TRBV2 and TRBJ2-2; 7 bases align to TRBD2. Looked up from germline, CDR1 is SNHLY and CDR2 is FYNNEI. V was clipped by 6 bases and J by 1 base; unmatched bases: 5. The CDR3 is made up of 15 amino acids. The CDR3 coding sequence is TGTGCCAGCAGGCGGTGGGGGGGGAACACCGGGGAGCTGTTTTTT. It yields the protein CASRRWGGNTGELFF. The whole variable domain, remainder taken from reference TRBV2 and TRBJ2-2, is EPEVTQTPSHQVTQMGQEVILRCVPISNHLYFYWYRQILGQKVEFLVSFYNNEISEKSEIFDDQFSVERPDGSNFTLKIRSTKLEDSAMYFCASRRWGGNTGELFFGEGSRLTVL.

This clone has a handful of counts. The V gene is TRBV30, the J gene TRBJ1-3; D is uncertain. Germline CDR1 reads GTSNPN; CDR2 reads SVGIG (reference sequence). This CDR3 has 17 amino acids. Trimming stripped 0 bases from V and 1 base from J, with 16 bases between. The CDR3 region has the DNA TGTGCCTGGAGTGTACACGAGAGCTTCCCTTCTGGAAACACCATATATTTT. Translation: CAWSVHESFPSGNTIYF.

This sequence joins TRBV19 and TRBJ1-2; D call uncertain. Germline lookup yields CDR1 LNHDA and CDR2 SQIVND (reference sequence). The CDR3 is 15 amino acids. The germline V and J ends were trimmed by 7 bases and 4 bases, with 19 bases remaining between them. The CDR3 DNA follows: TGTGCCAGTACCCTTCTCGGCGGCAGCTCCTATGGCTACACCTTC. Translation gives CASTLLGGSSYGYTF.

The chain has TRBV6-5 and TRBJ1-1, with D tentatively TRBD1 (6 bases). The length of the CDR3 is 15 residues. Germline V gene data show CDR1 as MNHEY and CDR2 as SVGAGI. V was clipped by 2 bases and J by 7 bases, with 17 bases between them. The CDR3 loop is CASSYAGQTPFEAFF. Here the CDR3 DNA reads TGTGCCAGCAGTTACGCTGGACAGACTCCTTTTGAAGCTTTCTTT.

The chain recombines TRBV7-2 with TRBJ1-2; 9 bases fit TRBD1. Germline CDR1 is SGHTA and CDR2 is FQGNSA. This CDR3 is built from 15 residues. J gave up 4 bases and V 5 bases, and 8 bases lay outside the gene matches. Written as DNA, the CDR3 is TGTGCCAGCAGCAGTGGGACAGGGCTTATCTATGGCTACACCTTC. This codes for CASSSGTGLIYGYTF.

The J gene is TRBJ2-3, the V gene TRBV7-8; D remains ambiguous. V gave up 11 bases and J gave up 9 bases, with 15 bases separating them. Germline V lookup: CDR1 SGHVS, CDR2 FQNEAQ. CDR3 size: 11 residues. CDR3 nucleotides: TGTGCCGCTGATACCGACTGGACGCAGTATTTT. It encodes CAADTDWTQYF.

The genes are TRBV7-3 and TRBJ2-7; unclear D gene. The CDR3 runs 14 residues. Trimming removed 3 bases from V and 2 bases from J, with 11 bases in between. Looked up from germline, CDR1 is SGHTA and CDR2 is FQGTGA. DNA for the CDR3: TGTGCCAGCAGCTTTTTCCGTCCTACCTACGAGCAGTACTTC. Translating gives CASSFFRPTYEQYF.

This chain links TRBV9 with TRBJ2-3, with D hard to call. V shed 5 bases and J shed 7 bases, with 11 bases lying between them. The CDR3 runs 12 residues. Per germline, CDR1 SGDLS and CDR2 YYNGEE. The DNA for the CDR3 is TGTGCCAGCAGGGGCGGCACCCATACGCAGTATTTT. Translated, it gives CASRGGTHTQYF.